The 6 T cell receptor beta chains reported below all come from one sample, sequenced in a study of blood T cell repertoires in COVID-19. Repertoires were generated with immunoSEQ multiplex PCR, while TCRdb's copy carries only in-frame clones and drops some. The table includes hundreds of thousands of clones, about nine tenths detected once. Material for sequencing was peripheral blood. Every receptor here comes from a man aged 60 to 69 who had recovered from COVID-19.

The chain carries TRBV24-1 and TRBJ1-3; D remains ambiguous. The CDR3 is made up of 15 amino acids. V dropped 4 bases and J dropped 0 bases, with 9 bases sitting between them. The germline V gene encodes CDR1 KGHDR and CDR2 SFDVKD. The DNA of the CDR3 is TGTGCCACCAGTGAAAAAGGGAGCTCTGGAAACACCATATATTTT. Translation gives CATSEKGSSGNTIYF.

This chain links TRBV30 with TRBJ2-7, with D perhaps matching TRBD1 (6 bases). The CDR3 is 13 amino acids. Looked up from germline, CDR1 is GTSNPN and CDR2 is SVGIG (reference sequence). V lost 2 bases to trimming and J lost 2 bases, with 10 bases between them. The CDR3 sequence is CAWSSGQPYEQYF. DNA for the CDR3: TGTGCCTGGAGTTCCGGACAGCCCTACGAGCAGTACTTC.

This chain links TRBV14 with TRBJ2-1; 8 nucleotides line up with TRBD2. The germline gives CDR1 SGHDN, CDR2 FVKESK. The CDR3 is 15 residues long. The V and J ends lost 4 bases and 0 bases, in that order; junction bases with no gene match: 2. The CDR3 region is CASSRGGSSYNEQFF. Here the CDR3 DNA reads TGTGCCAGCAGCCGCGGGGGGAGCTCCTACAATGAGCAGTTCTTC.

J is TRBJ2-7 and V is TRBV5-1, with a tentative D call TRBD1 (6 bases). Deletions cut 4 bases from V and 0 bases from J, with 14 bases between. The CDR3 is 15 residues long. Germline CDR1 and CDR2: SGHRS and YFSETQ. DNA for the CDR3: TGCGCCAGCAGCGAGTACGACAGGACCTCCTACGAGCAGTACTTC. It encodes CASSEYDRTSYEQYF.

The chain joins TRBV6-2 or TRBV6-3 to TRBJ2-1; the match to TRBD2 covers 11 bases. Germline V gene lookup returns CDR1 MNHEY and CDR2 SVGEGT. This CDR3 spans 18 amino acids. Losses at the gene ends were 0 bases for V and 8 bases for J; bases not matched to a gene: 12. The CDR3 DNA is TGTGCCAGCAGTTACTCCCCGCTAGCGGGGGGCTCGAGGGATGAGCAGTTCTTC. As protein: CASSYSPLAGGSRDEQFF.

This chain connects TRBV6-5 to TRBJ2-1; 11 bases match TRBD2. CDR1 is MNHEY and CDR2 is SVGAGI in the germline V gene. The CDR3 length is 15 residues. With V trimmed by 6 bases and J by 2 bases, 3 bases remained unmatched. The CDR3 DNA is TGTGCCAGCAGCACTAGCGGGAGCCCCTACAATGAGCAGTTCTTC. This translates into CASSTSGSPYNEQFF.